Listed here are 32 T cell receptor beta chains from one sample, sequenced in a study of cytomegalovirus exposure and HLA in healthy donors. The PCR ran on 60 Vbeta and 13 Jbeta primers. Data came from immunoSEQ multiplex PCR; TCRdb stores just in-frame clones and leaves some out. The sample has approximately 97,000 clones, approximately 80% seen once. Specimen: PBMCs. The receptors stem from a male donor in good health and CMV-seropositive.

The genes are TRBV30 and TRBJ2-6; 7 positions agree with TRBD2. The V gene's germline CDR1 is GTSNPN and CDR2 SVGIG (reference sequence). The CDR3 sequence is 15 residues long. V lost 3 bases and J lost 0; bases outside the gene matches: 2. Here the CDR3 DNA reads TGTGCCTGGAGCAGCGGGGACTCTGGGGCCAACGTCCTGACTTTC. Its protein is CAWSSGDSGANVLTF.

The V gene is TRBV6-6, the J gene TRBJ1-1; perhaps TRBD1 as D (5 bases). This CDR3 region has 15 residues. Germline V gene data show CDR1 as MNHNY and CDR2 as SVGAGI (reference sequence). V was shortened by 2 bases and J by 0 bases, with 10 bases between the two germline ends. The CDR3 region is CASSYLGAMNTEAFF. The DNA of the CDR3 is TGTGCCAGCAGTTACCTAGGGGCCATGAACACTGAAGCTTTCTTT.

The genes are TRBV4-1 and TRBJ2-7, with D tentatively TRBD1 (6 bases). V lost 11 bases, J lost 6 bases, and 20 bases lay in between. The germline V gene encodes CDR1 MGHRA and CDR2 YSYEKL. This CDR3 region has 13 residues. As DNA, the CDR3 is TGCGCCGTACAAGTAGGGGGACCCGGCGAGCAGTACTTC. Its translation is CAVQVGGPGEQYF.

This chain connects TRBV6-6 to TRBJ1-2, with D unclear. Trimming pared 4 bases from V and 8 bases from J, leaving 8 bases between. The CDR3 is 11 amino acids. Germline V gene sequence: CDR1 MNHNY, CDR2 SVGAGI (reference sequence). CDR3 sequence (DNA): TGTGCCAGCAGTTGGAGAGCCGGCTACACCTTC. Amino acid sequence: CASSWRAGYTF.

The gene calls are TRBV19 and TRBJ2-6; D remains unclear. Per the germline V gene, CDR1 is LNHDA and CDR2 is SQIVND (reference sequence). V lost 4 bases and J 0 bases, leaving 7 bases between the germline ends. This CDR3 has 15 residues. The CDR3 is CASSTVISGANVLTF. The DNA of the CDR3 is TGTGCCAGTAGTACGGTAATCTCTGGGGCCAACGTCCTGACTTTC.

The chain uses TRBV19 and TRBJ1-3; possibly TRBD1 for D (5 bases). The V gene lost 4 bases and the J gene lost 1 base, with 8 bases spanning the gap. The CDR3 totals 14 residues. CDR1 LNHDA and CDR2 SQIVND come from the germline V gene (reference sequence). CDR3 sequence reads: CASSTQGSGNTIYF. The CDR3, as DNA: TGTGCCAGTAGTACCCAGGGATCTGGAAACACCATATATTTT.

V and J are TRBV5-1 and TRBJ2-2; 7 bases align to TRBD1. There are 15 residues in the CDR3. Germline V CDR1 and CDR2: SGHRS, YFSETQ. J gave up 4 bases and V 3 bases, and 6 bases lay outside the gene matches. The CDR3 DNA is TGCGCCAGCAGCTCAACAGGGGAGACCACCGGGGAGCTGTTTTTT. Amino acids: CASSSTGETTGELFF.

This chain connects TRBV4-3 to TRBJ1-2, with D possibly being TRBD1 (5 bases). The germline gives CDR1 LGHNA, CDR2 YSLEER. Trimming removed 2 bases at V and 7 bases at J, with 11 bases between. CDR3 length equals 13 residues. The CDR3, as DNA: TGCGCCAGCAGCCAACTAGGCGGGACTGGCTACACCTTC. Translating it yields CASSQLGGTGYTF.

This chain links TRBV7-9 with TRBJ2-5; TRBD2 aligns across 7 bases. V trimming: 4 bases; J trimming: 3 bases; junction bases outside the gene matches: 8. The germline V gene has CDR1 SEHNR and CDR2 FQNEAQ (reference sequence). The CDR3 runs to 15 residues. The CDR3 DNA is TGTGCCAGCAGCTGGGGAGGGAGCCCCAAAGAGACCCAGTACTTC. Amino acids: CASSWGGSPKETQYF.

The chain couples TRBV5-1 to TRBJ2-1, with 7 bases fitting TRBD2. The V gene's germline CDR1 is SGHRS and CDR2 YFSETQ. This CDR3 is 14 amino acids long. Losses at the gene ends were 4 bases for V and 5 bases for J; bases not matched to a gene: 6. The CDR3 reads CASSPRGKHNEQFF. DNA of the CDR3: TGCGCCAGCAGCCCGCGGGGGAAACACAATGAGCAGTTCTTC.

V and J are TRBV5-5 and TRBJ1-6; 9 bases align to TRBD1. This CDR3 has 16 residues. Germline V gene data show CDR1 as SGHKS and CDR2 as YYEKEE (reference sequence). The J segment lost 9 bases and the V segment lost 3 bases, leaving 10 bases of the junction unmatched. The CDR3: CASSYHTGGEGSPLHF. The CDR3 DNA reads as TGTGCCAGCAGCTACCATACAGGGGGCGAAGGTTCACCCCTCCACTTT.

For this clone: Relative to the germline gene, one junction end is altered; a read error may explain this. The chain carries TRBV7-9 and TRBJ1-4, with D perhaps TRBD1 (5 bases). The germline CDR1 and CDR2 sequences are SEHNR and FQNEAQ (reference sequence). The CDR3 length is 14 residues. The CDR3 nucleotides read TGTTCCAGCAGCGGAGGTAGGGGAGGTGAAAAACTGTTTTTT. It codes for CSSSGGRGGEKLFF.

The chain employs TRBV4-2 and TRBJ2-2; tentatively, D is TRBD1 (6 bases). Germline V gives CDR1 LGHNA, CDR2 YNFKEQ. Trimming cost V 0 bases and J 5 bases, with 16 bases left between them. The CDR3 sequence is 17 residues long. Here the CDR3 reads CASSQENLQGGTGELFF. CDR3 sequence (DNA): TGTGCCAGCAGCCAAGAGAATTTACAGGGTGGGACCGGGGAGCTGTTTTTT.

The chain has TRBV5-5 and TRBJ1-1; 9 bases line up with TRBD1. The CDR3 totals 14 residues. The V segment lost 2 bases and the J segment 4 bases; nucleotides outside the gene matches: 3. Germline V gene lookup returns CDR1 SGHKS and CDR2 YYEKEE (reference sequence). The DNA of the CDR3 is TGTGCCAGCAGCTTCAGACAGGGGGTCACTGAAGCTTTCTTT. It specifies CASSFRQGVTEAFF.

V usage is TRBV30 and J usage is TRBJ1-2, with 7 bases fitting TRBD1. Trimming at V came to 5 bases and at J to 0 bases, leaving 12 bases not matched to a gene. The CDR3 consists of 16 residues. CDR1 and CDR2 from the germline V gene are GTSNPN and SVGIG (reference sequence). CDR3 amino acids: CAWSLGGTAANYGYTF. The CDR3 region has the DNA TGTGCCTGGTCTCTCGGCGGGACAGCAGCTAACTATGGCTACACCTTC.

The J gene is TRBJ1-5, the V gene TRBV27; D is perhaps TRBD1 (6 bases). Trimming shortened V by 2 bases and J by 5 bases, and 10 bases separated the two germline ends. In germline, CDR1 is MNHEY, CDR2 SMNVEV (reference sequence). This CDR3 comprises 14 residues. The CDR3 loop reads CASSLVGAHQPQHF. CDR3 DNA sequence: TGTGCCAGCAGTTTAGTGGGGGCTCATCAGCCCCAGCATTTT.

About this clone itself: Germline is not matched at one junction end, which may reflect a read error. The chain recombines TRBV7-9 with TRBJ1-2, with 8 bases identical to TRBD1. CDR1 and CDR2 (germline): SEHNR, FQNEAQ (reference sequence). The CDR3 runs 15 residues. Here the CDR3 DNA reads TGTTCCAGCAGCTTATCAGGGGGCGAAGGGAAAGGCTACACCTTC. As protein: CSSSLSGGEGKGYTF.

This clone appeared a single time. The chain joins TRBV10-1 to TRBJ2-5; possible D gene TRBD2, 6 bases. Germline V CDR1 and CDR2: WNHNN, SYGVQD (reference sequence). The germline V and J ends were trimmed by 8 bases and 1 base, with 14 bases remaining between them. The CDR3 loop spans 14 amino acids. The CDR3 region has the DNA TGCGCCAGCGCCGGGCGGGGTTCCCAAGAGACCCAGTACTTC. Translated: CASAGRGSQETQYF.

This rearrangement joins TRBV30 to TRBJ1-3; D unresolved. CDR3 length: 15 residues. V was cut by 2 bases and J by 0 bases, with 11 bases left in between. Germline CDR1 and CDR2: GTSNPN and SVGIG (reference sequence). CDR3 bases: TGTGCCTGGAGTTCATGGCCCAGCTCTGGAAACACCATATATTTT. Its protein is CAWSSWPSSGNTIYF.

This clone was observed a few times. The chain employs TRBV5-1 and TRBJ2-5, with TRBD1 matching over 8 bases. Looked up from germline, CDR1 is SGHRS and CDR2 is YFSETQ. V lost 4 bases, J lost 5 bases, and 13 bases stayed unmatched. The CDR3 extends over 16 amino acids. CDR3: CASSPEGGQASETQYF. In DNA form, the CDR3 reads TGCGCCAGCAGCCCGGAGGGGGGACAGGCTTCGGAGACCCAGTACTTC.

The rearrangement uses TRBV15 and TRBJ2-2; D unresolved. Per the germline V gene, CDR1 is LNHNV and CDR2 is YYDKDF (reference sequence). Trimming cost V 1 base and J 4 bases, with 7 bases left between them. The CDR3 contains 14 residues. The chain's CDR3 is CATSRAGGTGELFF. CDR3 bases: TGTGCCACCAGCAGAGCCGGTGGCACCGGGGAGCTGTTTTTT.

Only one count was recorded for this clone. This chain links TRBV5-4 with TRBJ1-4; 9 nucleotides match TRBD1. CDR1 and CDR2 (germline): SGHNT, YYREEE (reference sequence). V lost 4 bases to trimming and J lost 2 bases; unmatched junction nucleotides: 6. This CDR3 region has 16 residues. DNA for the CDR3: TGTGCCAGCAGCACGGACAGGGGAGGGACTAATGAAAAACTGTTTTTT. It yields the protein CASSTDRGGTNEKLFF.

V gene TRBV19 combines with J gene TRBJ1-6; the D is unclear. Germline V CDR1 and CDR2: LNHDA, SQIVND (reference sequence). The CDR3 runs to 16 residues. Trimming took 1 base from V and 6 from J, leaving 13 bases between them. The CDR3, as DNA: TGTGCCAGTAGTATAGCTTTCACAGATCGTAATTCACCCCTCCACTTT. The encoded protein is CASSIAFTDRNSPLHF. Full variable domain (rest looked up from reference TRBV19 and TRBJ1-6): DGGITQSPKYLFRKEGQNVTLSCEQNLNHDAMYWYRQDPGQGLRLIYYSQIVNDFQKGDIAEGYSVSREKKESFPLTVTSAQKNPTAFYLCASSIAFTDRNSPLHFGNGTRLTVT.

The chain links TRBV30 to TRBJ1-1, with no clear D. Germline CDR1 GTSNPN, CDR2 SVGIG (reference sequence). V was pared by 3 bases and J by 12 bases, with 17 bases between. The CDR3 sequence is 12 residues long. The CDR3 DNA reads as TGTGCCTGGAGAGAAATCCTGGGCAATACTTTCTTT. Protein product: CAWREILGNTFF.

The gene calls are TRBV27 and TRBJ1-3; 9 nucleotides match TRBD1. The CDR3 extends over 13 amino acids. Germline CDR1 MNHEY, CDR2 SMNVEV (reference sequence). The trim removed 7 bases at V and 4 bases at J, leaving 2 bases unmatched. CDR3 in DNA: TGTGCCAGCAAACAGGGGGCAGGAAACACCATATATTTT. It yields the protein CASKQGAGNTIYF.

The chain links TRBV4-3 to TRBJ1-6, with 8 positions matching TRBD1. The CDR3 runs 18 residues. The germline V gene encodes CDR1 LGHNA and CDR2 YSLEER. The trim removed 1 base at V and 4 bases at J, leaving 9 bases unmatched. The CDR3 sequence is CASSQVSDRVDYNSPLHF. For the CDR3, the DNA is TGCGCCAGCAGCCAAGTGTCGGACAGGGTCGATTATAATTCACCCCTCCACTTT.

V is TRBV13 and J is TRBJ2-7; 9 bases are a match to TRBD1. Trimming cost V 5 bases and J 3 bases; bases outside gene matches: 5. Germline values: CDR1 PRHDT, CDR2 FYEKMQ (reference sequence). The CDR3 contains 14 residues. The chain's CDR3 is CASSLRDRVYEQYF. The CDR3 DNA reads as TGTGCCAGCAGCCTCCGGGACAGGGTCTACGAGCAGTACTTC.

The genes are TRBV6-1 and TRBJ1-5; no definite D call. V lost 9 bases to trimming and J lost 0 bases, with 15 bases between them. The CDR3 consists of 15 residues. Per the germline V gene, CDR1 is MNHNS and CDR2 is SASEGT. CDR3 bases: TGTGCCAGTCAAAGCCAGGTCTATAGCAATCAGCCCCAGCATTTT. It is translated as CASQSQVYSNQPQHF.

The CDR3 DNA is TGTGCCAGCCGTTGGACGGGGGCAACTAATGAAAAACTGTTTTTT. This translates into CASRWTGATNEKLFF. This sequence joins TRBV27 and TRBJ1-4; D perhaps matches TRBD1 (5 bases). The CDR3 covers 15 residues. Trimming stripped 8 bases from V and 0 bases from J, with 13 bases between. Germline V lookup: CDR1 MNHEY, CDR2 SMNVEV (reference sequence). Full variable domain (outside the CDR3, taken from reference TRBV27 and TRBJ1-4): EAQVTQNPRYLITVTGKKLTVTCSQNMNHEYMSWYRQDPGLGLRQIYYSMNVEVTDKGDVPEGYKVSRKEKRNFPLILESPSPNQTSLYFCASRWTGATNEKLFFGSGTQLSVL.

For the CDR3, the DNA is TGTGCCAGTAGTACTCTCGGGGGTGAAAAACTGTTTTTT. Protein: CASSTLGGEKLFF. The chain uses TRBV19 and TRBJ1-4, with D possibly being TRBD1 (5 bases). CDR1 is LNHDA and CDR2 is SQIVND in the germline V gene (reference sequence). V lost 4 bases and J lost 7, with 10 bases in between. The CDR3 has 13 amino acids.

The chain recombines TRBV2 with TRBJ1-1, with a tentative D call TRBD1 (6 bases). The CDR3 totals 14 residues. V was trimmed by 8 bases and J by 1 base, leaving 14 bases between them. In germline, CDR1 is SNHLY, CDR2 FYNNEI. In nucleotides, the CDR3 is TGTGCCAGCCTCCGGGACACAAAGAACACTGAAGCTTTCTTT. Its translation: CASLRDTKNTEAFF.

This chain joins TRBV7-9 and TRBJ1-4, with D perhaps matching TRBD1 (5 bases). The germline V gene has CDR1 SEHNR and CDR2 FQNEAQ (reference sequence). V lost 3 bases and J 4 bases, leaving 12 bases between the germline ends. CDR3 size: 15 residues. CDR3 bases: TGTGCCAGCAGCTTTCTGACAGACGTTAATGAAAAACTGTTTTTT. It specifies CASSFLTDVNEKLFF.